This TCR beta chain was captured by sequencing in a study of T cell responses to AZD1222 COVID-19 vaccine. Only in-frame clones appear in the TCRdb table, and some are missing; sequencing was by immunoSEQ multiplex PCR. Among around 96,000 clones listed, about 88% were seen once. CDR3 size: 15 residues. V was cut by 2 bases and J by 7 bases, with 14 bases left in between. Germline CDR1 and CDR2: MNHNS and SASEGT. The input for sequencing was peripheral blood, taken on day 0 of AZD1222 vaccination. The sequence was obtained from an adult in good health. The chain has TRBV6-1 and TRBJ1-4; the D is unclear. The CDR3 loop reads CASSESAGSSEKLFF. DNA for the CDR3: TGTGCCAGCAGTGAATCCGCAGGTTCATCTGAAAAACTGTTTTTT.